The source of this T cell receptor (beta chain) is a study of T cell responses to AZD1222 COVID-19 vaccine. Assay: immunoSEQ multiplex PCR; the TCRdb copy retains only in-frame clones and omits some. The repertoire consists of around 130,000 clones, with more than 85% occurring once and the leading ten covering 5.4%. Germline CDR1 SGHTA, CDR2 FQGTGA. The CDR3 totals 15 residues. V lost 0 bases to trimming and J lost 0 bases, with 8 bases between them. The source was peripheral blood, collected on day 0 of AZD1222 vaccination. This clonotype was sampled from an adult in good health. The rearrangement joins TRBV7-3 to TRBJ1-1, with D hard to call. The CDR3 DNA reads as TGTGCCAGCAGCTTAACGGGTATCCTGAACACTGAAGCTTTCTTT. It translates to CASSLTGILNTEAFF.